This T cell receptor (beta chain) emerged from a study of T cell changes during pregnancy in multiple sclerosis. Sequencing used immunoSEQ multiplex PCR; TCRdb keeps in-frame clones, though not all of them. The data contain tens of thousands of clones, roughly nine tenths of them singletons. The CDR3 contains 13 residues. The V and J ends lost 8 bases and 4 bases respectively, with 14 bases between them. The germline V gene has CDR1 MNHEY and CDR2 SMNVEV (reference sequence). Specimen: CD4+ T cells from peripheral blood mononuclear cells, collected in the first trimester of pregnancy. The clonotype originates from a female donor with multiple sclerosis, enrolled in a pregnancy study. The chain carries TRBV27 and TRBJ1-2, with a weak D call TRBD1 (5 bases). CDR3 sequence reads: CASSPGSSYGYTF. Written as DNA, the CDR3 is TGTGCCAGCTCCCCAGGGTCCTCCTATGGCTACACCTTC.